This T cell receptor (beta chain) was identified in a study of cytomegalovirus exposure and HLA in healthy donors. The study's findings and limits: An analysis that was carried out later associated some 17,000 TCR beta sequences with HLA alleles at 0.05 false discovery rate. A few of the chains that were CMV-associated were confirmed in vitro to be specific for CMV antigens. For TCR beta chains, V- and J-gene trimming was later linked to a missense DCLRE1C variant.

Healthy individuals who donated bone marrow served as the donors. Notes on this clone: Its antigen remains unknown.

The study ran its PCR with 60 Vbeta and 13 Jbeta primers. TCRdb's copy holds only in-frame clones and misses some; the assay was immunoSEQ multiplex PCR. The table records about 54,000 clones, 82% of them present only once. There are 16 residues in the CDR3. Trimming cost V 5 bases and J 5 bases; bases outside gene matches: 9. From germline, CDR1 is SEHNR and CDR2 FQNEAQ (reference sequence). V is TRBV7-9 and J is TRBJ2-5, with 12 bases fitting TRBD2. The receptor was isolated from a young woman in good health and CMV-seronegative. Sequencing was performed on PBMCs. CDR3 nucleotides: TGTGCCAGCAGCGGTAGACTAGCGGGAGTGGAGGAGACCCAGTACTTC. This sequence encodes CASSGRLAGVEETQYF.